This paragraph reports one T cell receptor (beta chain). Antigen specificity is unknown. The CDR3 extends over 13 amino acids. Losses at the gene ends were 6 bases for V and 2 bases for J; bases not matched to a gene: 2. Germline CDR1 MGHDK, CDR2 SYGVNS. The data were taken from a study of OX40 agonist ivuxolimab in advanced cancers. General observations from the study: Relatively little clonal expansion, among the lowest observed, appeared in partial responders at 0.1-3.0 mg/kg.

Produced via immunoSEQ multiplex PCR; TCRdb's table is partial and in-frame only. The repertoire holds around 100,000 clones, with roughly 89% as singletons. The chain combines TRBV25-1 with TRBJ2-5; 8 nucleotides align to TRBD1. Specimen: CD4+ or CD8+ T cells sorted from blood, collected in a trial of the OX40 agonist ivuxolimab. The source of this sequence is an adult with an advanced solid tumor such as melanoma, head and neck, liver or kidney cancer. For the CDR3, the DNA is TGTGCCAGCAGCGACAGGGGACAAGAGACCCAGTACTTC. It encodes CASSDRGQETQYF. The full variable domain, with the rest looked up from reference TRBV25-1 and TRBJ2-5, is EADIYQTPRYLVIGTGKKITLECSQTMGHDKMYWYQQDPGMELHLIHYSYGVNSTEKGDLSSESTVSRIRTEHFPLTLESARPSHTSQYLCASSDRGQETQYFGPGTRLLVL.